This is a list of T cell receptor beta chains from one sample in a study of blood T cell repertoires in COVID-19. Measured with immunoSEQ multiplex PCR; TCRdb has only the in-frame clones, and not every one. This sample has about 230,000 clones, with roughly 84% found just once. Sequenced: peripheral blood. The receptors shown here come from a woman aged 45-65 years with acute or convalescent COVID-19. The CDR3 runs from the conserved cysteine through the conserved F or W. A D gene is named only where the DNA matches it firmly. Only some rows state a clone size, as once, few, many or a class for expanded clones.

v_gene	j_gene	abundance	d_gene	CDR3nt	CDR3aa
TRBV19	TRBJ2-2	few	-	TGTGCCAGTAGTAGTTCTCCCTCTAGAGGGATCGGGGAGCTGTTTTTT	CASSSSPSRGIGELFF
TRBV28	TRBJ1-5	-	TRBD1	TGTGCCAGCAGTCTCAATCAGGGGGACAATCAGCCCCAGCATTTT	CASSLNQGDNQPQHF
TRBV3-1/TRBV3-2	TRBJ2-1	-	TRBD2	TGTGCCAGCAGTGGCGGGGGGTACTCCTACAATGAGCAGTTCTTC	CASSGGGYSYNEQFF
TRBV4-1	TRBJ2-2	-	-	TGCGCCAGCAGCCAAGTCAGCACCGGGGAGCTGTTTTTT	CASSQVSTGELFF
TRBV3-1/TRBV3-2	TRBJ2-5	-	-	TGTGCCAGCAGCCAAACACAGACCCAAGAGACCCAGTACTTC	CASSQTQTQETQYF
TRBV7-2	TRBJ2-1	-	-	TGTGCCAGCAGCTTAGGTCTAGCCCAAGGTGAGCAGTTCTTC	CASSLGLAQGEQFF
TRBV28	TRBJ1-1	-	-	TGTGCCAGCGGGCCCCAGGGGAACACTGAAGCTTTCTTT	CASGPQGNTEAFF
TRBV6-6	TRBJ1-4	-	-	TGTGCCAGCAGTCCCACCGGACAGCTGGATAATGAAAAACTGTTTTTT	CASSPTGQLDNEKLFF
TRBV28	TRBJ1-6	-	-	TGTGCCAGCAGTCCTCATCGCTCACAGCTGCAAAATTCACCCCTCCACTTT	CASSPHRSQLQNSPLHF
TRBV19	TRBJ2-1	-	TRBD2	TGTGCCAGTAGCATTAGCGGGGTGGGATTATATGAGCAGTTCTTC	CASSISGVGLYEQFF
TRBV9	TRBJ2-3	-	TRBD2	TGTGCCAGCAGCGTAGCGGGAGGGGCAGATACGCAGTATTTT	CASSVAGGADTQYF
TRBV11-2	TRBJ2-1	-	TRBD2	TGTGCCAGCAGCTTAGATAGCGGGCGAGCGTTCTTC	CASSLDSGRAFF
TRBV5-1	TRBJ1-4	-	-	TGCGCCAGCAGCCACGACAGGCGCAATGAAAAACTGTTTTTT	CASSHDRRNEKLFF
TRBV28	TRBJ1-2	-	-	TGTGCCAGCAGACCGGGACTGGGGGCTAACTATGGCTACACCTTC	CASRPGLGANYGYTF
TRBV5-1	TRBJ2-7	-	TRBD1	TGCGCCAGCAGCTTGGATGTGACAGGGGGCCGCGAGCAGTACTTC	CASSLDVTGGREQYF
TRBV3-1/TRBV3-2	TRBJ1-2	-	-	TGTGCCAGCAGCCAAGCATCAGGGTCGAACTATGGCTACACCTTC	CASSQASGSNYGYTF
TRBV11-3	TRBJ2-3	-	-	TGTGCCAGCAGCTCCGCGGGGCGCACAGATACGCAGTATTTT	CASSSAGRTDTQYF
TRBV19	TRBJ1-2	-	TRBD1	TGTGCCAGTAGTATAGGCTCGACAGGGGTAGATGGCTACACCTTC	CASSIGSTGVDGYTF
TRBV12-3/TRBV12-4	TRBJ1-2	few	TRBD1	TGTGCCAGCAGTTCATACAGGGGGCAGGGCTACACCTTC	CASSSYRGQGYTF
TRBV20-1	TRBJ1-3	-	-	TGCAGTGCTAGTTTGGGGGGATCTGGAAACACCATATATTTT	CSASLGGSGNTIYF
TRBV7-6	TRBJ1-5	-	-	TGTGCCAGCAGCATGTACCAGGGCCGCAATCAGCCCCAGCATTTT	CASSMYQGRNQPQHF
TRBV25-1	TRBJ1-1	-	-	TGTGCCAGCAGTGAATACGGGGGGTCCACTGAAGCTTTCTTT	CASSEYGGSTEAFF
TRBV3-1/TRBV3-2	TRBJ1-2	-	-	TGTGCCAGCAGCCAAGGCGGGGGTAAGAACTATGGCTACACCTTC	CASSQGGGKNYGYTF
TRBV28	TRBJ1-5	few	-	TGTGCCCTCGGTTTAGGCAATCAGCCCCAGCATTTT	CALGLGNQPQHF
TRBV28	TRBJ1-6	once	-	TGTGCCAGCAGTTTCGCCAGTACCTCCTATAATTCACCCCTCCACTTT	CASSFASTSYNSPLHF
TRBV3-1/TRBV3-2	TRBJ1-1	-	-	TGTGCCAGCAGCCAAGGTCGATCAGGCTCCGAAGCTTTCTTT	CASSQGRSGSEAFF
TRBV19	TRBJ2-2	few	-	TGTGCCAGAAAGATTCTAGCTGACAGGCGGAACACCGGGGAGCTGTTTTTT	CARKILADRRNTGELFF
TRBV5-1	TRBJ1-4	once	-	TGCGCCAGCAGCTTTGTTGACAACACTAATGAAAAACTGTTTTTT	CASSFVDNTNEKLFF
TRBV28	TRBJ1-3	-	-	TGTGCCAGCATCGTGAGCACCATATATTTT	CASIVSTIYF
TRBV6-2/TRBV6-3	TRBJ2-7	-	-	TGTGCCAGCAGCCGAGGGCGCTACGAGCAGTACTTC	CASSRGRYEQYF
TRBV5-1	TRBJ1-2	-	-	TGCGCCAGCAGCTTTGGACAGCCCTATGGCTACACCTTC	CASSFGQPYGYTF
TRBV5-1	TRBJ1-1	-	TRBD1	TGCGCCAGCAGCAGTACCGGGACAGTTGAAGCTTTCTTT	CASSSTGTVEAFF
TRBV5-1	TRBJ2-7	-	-	TGCGCCAGCAGCTTGGAGGCAGGGGTATTACACGAGCAGTACTTC	CASSLEAGVLHEQYF